The 14 T cell receptor beta chains presented below share a single source sample, sequenced in a study of beta chain features in type 1 diabetes. Findings of the study overall: Moderate but significant shortening of TCRB CDR3s was recorded in all four CD4+ subsets from Type 1 diabetes patients.

For these TCRs, the target antigens are not known. Expressed TCRB transcripts were sequenced after all isolated RNA was converted to cDNA. The table came from immunoSEQ multiplex PCR; TCRdb's copy has only in-frame clones and leaves some out. Among 130,000 or so clones, roughly 17% were seen once, and the ten largest hold 2.6%. The sequenced sample was central memory CD4+ T cells from blood. These receptors all come from a man aged 18 to 30 with type 1 diabetes.

This clone was detected a few times. This chain links TRBV6-8 with TRBJ2-3; D assignment may be TRBD1 or TRBD2 (5 bases each). Trimming shortened V by 2 bases and J by 4 bases, and 10 bases separated the two germline ends. Germline lookup yields CDR1 MNHGY and CDR2 SAAAGT. This CDR3 has 14 amino acids. Here the CDR3 DNA reads TGTGCCAGCAGTTACGGGACCGTTCCAGATACGCAGTATTTT. This codes for CASSYGTVPDTQYF.

V gene TRBV30 combines with J gene TRBJ2-5; the match to TRBD1 covers 10 bases. The CDR3 totals 15 residues. The V gene end was trimmed by 1 base and the J gene end by 2 bases; junction bases not matched to a gene: 4. Germline values: CDR1 GTSNPN, CDR2 SVGIG (reference sequence). The CDR3, as DNA: TGTGCCTGGAGTGGGGGACAGGGGCGGCAAGAGACCCAGTACTTC. It specifies CAWSGGQGRQETQYF.

This chain uses TRBV30 with TRBJ2-1; D may be TRBD1 or TRBD2 (6 bases each). The V end lost 2 bases, the J end lost 4 bases, and 12 bases lay between the germline ends. Germline lookup yields CDR1 GTSNPN and CDR2 SVGIG (reference sequence). CDR3 length: 14 amino acids. The CDR3 reads CAWSRGGRYNEQFF. The CDR3 region has the DNA TGTGCCTGGAGTCGTGGGGGGCGGTACAATGAGCAGTTCTTC.

The genes are TRBV10-3 and TRBJ2-5; no clear D. V gave up 7 bases and J gave up 5 bases, with 17 bases separating them. The CDR3 covers 14 residues. The germline V gene has CDR1 ENHRY and CDR2 SYGVKD. The CDR3 sequence: CAITPGPTDETQYF. The CDR3 bases are TGTGCCATCACCCCCGGCCCAACTGACGAGACCCAGTACTTC.

This chain joins TRBV6-5 and TRBJ1-1, with TRBD1 matching over 7 bases. Trimming removed 6 bases from V and 1 base from J; junction bases left unmatched: 5. There are 14 residues in the CDR3. Germline V gene lookup returns CDR1 MNHEY and CDR2 SVGAGI. CDR3 residues: CASRSRQGNTEAFF. The CDR3 coding sequence is TGTGCCAGCAGGTCCAGACAGGGGAACACTGAAGCTTTCTTT.

This sequence joins TRBV5-6 and TRBJ2-2; TRBD1 matches 8 bases. This CDR3 comprises 14 residues. The germline CDR1 and CDR2 sequences are SGHDT and YYEEEE. The ends lost 9 bases at V and 5 bases at J; junction bases unmatched: 9. CDR3 loop: CAILPGQETGELFF. The CDR3 DNA reads as TGTGCCATCCTTCCGGGACAGGAGACCGGGGAGCTGTTTTTT.

This clone has just a few counts. The J gene is TRBJ2-2, the V gene TRBV10-2, with D unclear. The germline V and J ends were trimmed by 4 bases and 7 bases, with 10 bases remaining between them. The CDR3 covers 13 residues. CDR1 and CDR2 (germline): WSHSY, SAAADI. The CDR3 nucleotides are TGCGCCAGCAGTGGAATCCAGAGCGGGGAGCTGTTTTTT. This encodes CASSGIQSGELFF.

The rearrangement links TRBV2 to TRBJ2-1; D tentatively fits TRBD1 or TRBD2 (7 bases each). CDR3 length equals 14 residues. Per germline, CDR1 SNHLY and CDR2 FYNNEI. V gave up 6 bases and J gave up 6 bases, with 15 bases separating them. CDR3: CASRGGRGRNEQFF. The CDR3 DNA follows: TGTGCCAGCAGAGGTGGGAGGGGGCGCAATGAGCAGTTCTTC.

This clone was seen a few times. The chain has TRBV19 and TRBJ1-1; 7 bases match TRBD1. Germline V gene lookup returns CDR1 LNHDA and CDR2 SQIVND (reference sequence). Trimming at V came to 5 bases and at J to 10 bases, leaving 4 bases not matched to a gene. This CDR3 has 11 amino acids. The CDR3 DNA is TGTGCCAGTAGTCTACAGGGGCCAGCTTTCTTT. Protein product: CASSLQGPAFF. Looking up the rest from reference TRBV19 and TRBJ1-1 gives the full variable domain: DGGITQSPKYLFRKEGQNVTLSCEQNLNHDAMYWYRQDPGQGLRLIYYSQIVNDFQKGDIAEGYSVSREKKESFPLTVTSAQKNPTAFYLCASSLQGPAFFGQGTRLTVV.

As regards this clone: This could be a read error, since a much larger clone is one nucleotide away. This chain links TRBV19 with TRBJ2-1; 14 bases are a match to TRBD2. This CDR3 comprises 16 residues. V shed 6 bases and J 9 bases; nucleotides not matched to a gene: 10. The germline V gene has CDR1 LNHDA and CDR2 SQIVND (reference sequence). The CDR3 sequence is CASRLYGLAGGIEQFF. The CDR3, as DNA: TGTGCCAGTAGGCTATATGGACTAGCGGGGGGAATTGAGCAGTTCTTC.

In its sample, this clone was seen a few times. The J gene is TRBJ2-4, the V gene TRBV11-1; no reliable D call. This CDR3 contains 14 residues. V lost 5 bases, J lost 0 bases, and 8 bases lay in between. Germline CDR1 reads SGHAT; CDR2 reads FQDESV (reference sequence). CDR3 amino acids: CASSGRIAKNIQYF. CDR3 sequence (DNA): TGTGCCAGCAGCGGTAGGATAGCCAAAAACATTCAGTACTTC.

V and J are TRBV25-1 and TRBJ1-4; possible D gene TRBD1, 6 bases. The CDR3 spans 16 residues. CDR1 and CDR2 from the germline V gene are MGHDK and SYGVNS. V shed 3 bases and J shed 7 bases, with 18 bases lying between them. This chain's CDR3 is CASSDRSRGTSEKLFF. In DNA form, the CDR3 reads TGTGCCAGCAGTGACCGTTCAAGGGGGACGAGTGAAAAACTGTTTTTT.

The chain combines TRBV29-1 with TRBJ1-5; D call uncertain. The CDR3 is 12 residues long. The V gene lost 5 bases and the J gene lost 5 bases, with 10 bases spanning the gap. CDR1 is SQVTM, CDR2 ANQGSEA, per germline. The CDR3 sequence: CSVYSPDQPQHF. CDR3 DNA: TGCAGCGTTTACTCCCCCGATCAGCCCCAGCATTTT.

This clone has only a few counts. J is TRBJ2-1 and V is TRBV15; 9 bases fit TRBD2. J lost 5 bases, V lost 9 bases, and 5 bases had no gene match. The CDR3 covers 13 residues. In germline, CDR1 is LNHNV, CDR2 YYDKDF (reference sequence). The CDR3 is CATRRLADNEQFF. The CDR3, as DNA: TGTGCCACGCGGCGACTAGCGGACAATGAGCAGTTCTTC.